A selection of T cell receptor beta chains follows, all from one sample in a study of cytomegalovirus exposure and HLA in healthy donors. The protocol was immunoSEQ multiplex PCR, while the TCRdb copy is restricted to in-frame clones and leaves out a portion. This sample's clone table lists some 160,000 clones. The material sequenced was PBMCs. Receptor source: a man in his thirties or forties in good health and CMV-seronegative. Both conserved end residues are part of each CDR3. Each record gives: CDR3 protein, CDR3 DNA, J gene, D gene, V gene, CDR3 length. D genes are given only for firm matches.

CDR3aa: CASSEELGHEQYF
CDR3nt: TGTGCCAGCAGTGAAGAGTTGGGCCACGAGCAGTACTTC
j_gene: TRBJ2-7
d_gene: -
v_gene: TRBV2
len: 13

CDR3aa: CASSVRTGGRGNTIYF
CDR3nt: TGTGCCAGCAGCGTAAGGACAGGGGGTCGTGGAAACACCATATATTTT
j_gene: TRBJ1-3
d_gene: TRBD1
v_gene: TRBV9
len: 16

CDR3aa: CAWSRGRGTDTQYF
CDR3nt: TGTGCCTGGAGTAGAGGGAGGGGCACAGATACGCAGTATTTT
j_gene: TRBJ2-3
d_gene: TRBD2
v_gene: TRBV30
len: 14

CDR3aa: CASSVPFLTSTDTQYF
CDR3nt: TGTGCCAGCAGCGTTCCCTTTTTAACTAGCACAGATACGCAGTATTTT
j_gene: TRBJ2-3
d_gene: -
v_gene: TRBV5-6
len: 16

CDR3aa: CASSLGTTYEQYF
CDR3nt: TGTGCCAGCAGCTTGGGGACAACCTACGAGCAGTACTTC
j_gene: TRBJ2-7
d_gene: -
v_gene: TRBV11-1
len: 13

CDR3aa: CASSYPDRANEKLFF
CDR3nt: TGTGCCAGCAGTTACCCCGACAGGGCTAATGAAAAACTGTTTTTT
j_gene: TRBJ1-4
d_gene: TRBD1
v_gene: TRBV6-6
len: 15

CDR3aa: CASSLRLAGGAGGDTQYF
CDR3nt: TGTGCCAGCTCACTTCGACTAGCGGGAGGTGCCGGTGGGGATACGCAGTATTTT
j_gene: TRBJ2-3
d_gene: TRBD2
v_gene: TRBV18
len: 18

CDR3aa: CASSQEGTGRTEAFF
CDR3nt: TGCGCCAGCAGCCAAGAAGGGACAGGGCGGACTGAAGCTTTCTTT
j_gene: TRBJ1-1
d_gene: TRBD1
v_gene: TRBV4-1
len: 15

CDR3aa: CASSGGSVNSPLHF
CDR3nt: TGTGCCAGCAGTGGAGGGTCGGTCAATTCACCCCTCCACTTT
j_gene: TRBJ1-6
d_gene: -
v_gene: TRBV2
len: 14

CDR3aa: CASSSPGTDTQYF
CDR3nt: TGTGCCAGCAGTTCACCGGGCACAGATACGCAGTATTTT
j_gene: TRBJ2-3
d_gene: -
v_gene: TRBV6-5
len: 13

CDR3aa: CASSLVGQPNQPQHF
CDR3nt: TGTGCCAGCAGTTTGGTGGGACAGCCAAATCAGCCCCAGCATTTT
j_gene: TRBJ1-5
d_gene: TRBD1
v_gene: TRBV28
len: 15

CDR3aa: CASSFGAGHYGYTF
CDR3nt: TGTGCCAGCAGTTTTGGGGCAGGGCACTATGGCTACACCTTC
j_gene: TRBJ1-2
d_gene: -
v_gene: TRBV28
len: 14

CDR3aa: CASSLGRDRANYGYTF
CDR3nt: TGCGCCAGCAGCTTGGGCCGGGACAGGGCTAACTATGGCTACACCTTC
j_gene: TRBJ1-2
d_gene: TRBD1
v_gene: TRBV5-1
len: 16

CDR3aa: CASSAGPIQRLFF
CDR3nt: TGTGCCAGCAGTGCCGGGCCCATTCAGCGGCTGTTTTTT
j_gene: TRBJ1-4
d_gene: -
v_gene: TRBV2
len: 13

CDR3aa: CASSPRELAGSKGDTQYF
CDR3nt: TGTGCCAGCAGCCCTAGGGAACTAGCGGGCTCAAAGGGGGATACGCAGTATTTT
j_gene: TRBJ2-3
d_gene: TRBD2
v_gene: TRBV7-6
len: 18

CDR3aa: CASSLFLAGGDQFF
CDR3nt: TGCGCCAGCAGCTTGTTCCTAGCGGGAGGAGATCAGTTCTTC
j_gene: TRBJ2-1
d_gene: TRBD2
v_gene: TRBV5-1
len: 14

CDR3aa: CASSPGQTEQYF
CDR3nt: TGTGCCAGCAGCCCCGGACAGACCGAGCAGTACTTC
j_gene: TRBJ2-7
d_gene: -
v_gene: TRBV11-3
len: 12

CDR3aa: CASRERFVAGGQRKYGYTF
CDR3nt: TGTGCCAGCAGAGAGAGGTTTGTCGCAGGGGGCCAGAGGAAATATGGCTACACCTTC
j_gene: TRBJ1-2
d_gene: TRBD1
v_gene: TRBV2
len: 19

CDR3aa: CASSWENLNTEAFF
CDR3nt: TGTGCCAGCAGCTGGGAGAATTTAAACACTGAAGCTTTCTTT
j_gene: TRBJ1-1
d_gene: -
v_gene: TRBV5-8
len: 14

CDR3aa: CASSNGQGASLSYNEQFF
CDR3nt: TGCGCCAGCAGCAACGGACAGGGGGCTAGTCTCTCCTACAATGAGCAGTTCTTC
j_gene: TRBJ2-1
d_gene: TRBD1
v_gene: TRBV5-1
len: 18

CDR3aa: CASSERLAGGGYNEQFF
CDR3nt: TGTGCCAGCAGTGAGCGACTAGCGGGAGGCGGATACAATGAGCAGTTCTTC
j_gene: TRBJ2-1
d_gene: TRBD2
v_gene: TRBV6-1
len: 17

CDR3aa: CASRDRGHTTDTQYF
CDR3nt: TGTGCCAGCAGAGACAGGGGGCACACCACAGATACGCAGTATTTT
j_gene: TRBJ2-3
d_gene: TRBD1
v_gene: TRBV6-1
len: 15

CDR3aa: CASSGTRGGSETQYF
CDR3nt: TGTGCCAGCAGTGGGACTAGGGGAGGATCAGAGACCCAGTACTTC
j_gene: TRBJ2-5
d_gene: TRBD2
v_gene: TRBV27
len: 15

CDR3aa: CASSPIPGLAAKTDSYEQYF
CDR3nt: TGTGCCAGCAGCCCCATCCCGGGACTAGCGGCGAAAACTGACTCCTACGAGCAGTACTTC
j_gene: TRBJ2-7
d_gene: TRBD2
v_gene: TRBV14
len: 20

CDR3aa: CASSSTGLGTEAFF
CDR3nt: TGTGCCAGCAGCTCAACAGGGTTGGGAACTGAAGCTTTCTTT
j_gene: TRBJ1-1
d_gene: -
v_gene: TRBV5-4
len: 14

CDR3aa: CASSVGLAGATGMQYF
CDR3nt: TGTGCCAGCAGCGTAGGGCTAGCGGGGGCCACTGGGATGCAGTATTTT
j_gene: TRBJ2-3
d_gene: TRBD2
v_gene: TRBV9
len: 16

CDR3aa: CASSLSRASLYGYTF
CDR3nt: TGTGCCAGCAGCTTATCCAGGGCCAGTCTTTATGGCTACACCTTC
j_gene: TRBJ1-2
d_gene: -
v_gene: TRBV11-2
len: 15

CDR3aa: CASLGQTNQPQHF
CDR3nt: TGTGCCAGCCTGGGGCAGACCAATCAGCCCCAGCATTTT
j_gene: TRBJ1-5
d_gene: -
v_gene: TRBV2
len: 13

CDR3aa: CASRIAGVRDTQYF
CDR3nt: TGCGCCAGCAGAATAGCGGGCGTCAGAGATACGCAGTATTTT
j_gene: TRBJ2-3
d_gene: TRBD2
v_gene: TRBV5-1
len: 14

CDR3aa: CASSETSGGTQYF
CDR3nt: TGTGCCAGCAGCGAGACTAGCGGGGGGACCCAGTACTTC
j_gene: TRBJ2-5
d_gene: TRBD2
v_gene: TRBV6-5
len: 13

CDR3aa: CASSLRQDGYTF
CDR3nt: TGTGCCAGCAGCCTCAGACAGGATGGCTACACCTTC
j_gene: TRBJ1-2
d_gene: -
v_gene: TRBV7-2
len: 12

CDR3aa: CASSKGNSPPYEQYF
CDR3nt: TGTGCCAGCAGCAAAGGGAATAGCCCTCCCTACGAGCAGTACTTC
j_gene: TRBJ2-7
d_gene: -
v_gene: TRBV21-1
len: 15